This T cell receptor (beta chain) was identified in a study of blood T cell repertoires in COVID-19. CDR3 length equals 14 residues. V lost 4 bases to trimming and J lost 7 bases, with 18 bases between them. From germline, CDR1 is SGHDT and CDR2 YYEEEE. Original methodology: Amplification of reference gene primers provided the estimated nucleated cell counts. This table comes from immunoSEQ multiplex PCR, and its TCRdb copy is limited to in-frame clones, with some not included. V and J calls and clone size are as listed in that table; D and trimming were resolved from the DNA. The sample consists of roughly 180,000 clones, approximately 85% of them appearing once.

This receptor was obtained from a man aged 35-49 years who had recovered from COVID-19. The chain combines TRBV5-6 with TRBJ2-7, with D perhaps matching TRBD1 (5 bases). The specimen was PBMCs or T cells enriched from blood (not recorded which). The CDR3: CASSQPPIRVEQYF. The CDR3 DNA is TGTGCCAGCAGCCAACCCCCAATCAGGGTTGAGCAGTACTTC.